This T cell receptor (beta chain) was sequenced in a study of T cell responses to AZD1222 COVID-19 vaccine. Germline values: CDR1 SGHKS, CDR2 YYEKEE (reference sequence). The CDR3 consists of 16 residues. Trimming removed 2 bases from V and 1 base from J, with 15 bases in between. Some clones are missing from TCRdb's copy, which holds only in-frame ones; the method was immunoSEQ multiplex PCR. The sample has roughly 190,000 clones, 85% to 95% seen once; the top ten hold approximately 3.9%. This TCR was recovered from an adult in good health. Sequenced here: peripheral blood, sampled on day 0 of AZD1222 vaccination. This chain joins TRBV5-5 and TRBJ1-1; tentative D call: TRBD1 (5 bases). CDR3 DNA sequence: TGTGCCAGCAGCTTAATGGGGAGGGGCCAGAACACTGAAGCTTTCTTT. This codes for CASSLMGRGQNTEAFF.